A selection of T cell receptor beta chains follows, all from one sample in a study of OX40 agonist ivuxolimab in advanced cancers. TCRdb's copy holds only in-frame clones and misses some; the assay was immunoSEQ multiplex PCR. The sample records some 130,000 clones, just over 90% being singletons. Here the sequenced sample was CD4+ or CD8+ T cells sorted from blood, taken in a trial of the OX40 agonist ivuxolimab. These receptors were collected from an adult with an advanced solid tumor such as melanoma, head and neck, liver or kidney cancer. The CDR3 runs from the conserved cysteine through the conserved F or W. A D gene is named only where the DNA matches it firmly. Size is stated for part of the rows, as once, few or many counts, or as a class when the clone is expanded.

J gene	V gene	D gene	clone size	CDR3 protein	CDR3 DNA
TRBJ1-1	TRBV7-9	.	.	CASSQGDGTEAFF	TGTGCCAGCAGCCAGGGTGACGGCACTGAAGCTTTCTTT
TRBJ1-1	TRBV27	TRBD1	.	CASSRLPGQGNTEAFF	TGTGCCAGCAGCCGATTGCCGGGACAGGGGAACACTGAAGCTTTCTTT
TRBJ1-1	TRBV23-1	TRBD1	.	CASVPGGSMNTEAFF	TGCGCCAGCGTCCCAGGGGGATCGATGAACACTGAAGCTTTCTTT
TRBJ1-3	TRBV28	.	.	CASSLGATRRNTIYF	TGTGCCAGCAGTTTAGGGGCGACCCGGCGAAACACCATATATTTT
TRBJ2-5	TRBV28	.	.	CASSLGQLGETQYF	TGTGCCAGCAGTTTAGGGCAGTTGGGGGAGACCCAGTACTTC
TRBJ2-1	TRBV27	TRBD1	.	CASSLDRGPLNEQFF	TGTGCCAGCAGTTTGGACAGGGGGCCGCTCAATGAGCAGTTCTTC
TRBJ2-5	TRBV7-3	TRBD2	.	CASSPDKPSGQETQYF	TGTGCCAGCAGCCCCGACAAGCCTAGCGGCCAAGAGACCCAGTACTTC
TRBJ2-3	TRBV7-2	.	.	CASRSSGSTDTQYF	TGTGCCAGCAGATCAAGCGGGAGCACAGATACGCAGTATTTT
TRBJ2-6	TRBV7-3	.	.	CASSLTGPSSGANVLTF	TGTGCCAGCAGCTTGACAGGCCCGAGCTCTGGGGCCAACGTCCTGACTTTC
TRBJ1-1	TRBV28	.	.	CASSPSRGGAFF	TGTGCCAGCAGCCCAAGTAGGGGAGGCGCTTTCTTT
TRBJ2-6	TRBV11-2	.	.	CASSLGPYGANVLTF	TGTGCCAGCAGCTTAGGGCCCTACGGGGCCAACGTCCTGACTTTC
TRBJ2-3	TRBV19	.	.	CASNPQTFTDTQYF	TGTGCCAGTAATCCTCAGACCTTCACAGATACGCAGTATTTT
TRBJ2-5	TRBV5-1	.	.	CASSADEIRETQYF	TGCGCCAGCAGCGCGGATGAGATCAGGGAGACCCAGTACTTC
TRBJ2-1	TRBV14	TRBD1	.	CASSQGGTGGYNEQFF	TGTGCCAGCAGCCAAGGCGGGACAGGGGGATACAATGAGCAGTTCTTC
TRBJ1-2	TRBV6-5	.	.	CASSYTTLQGNGYTF	TGTGCCAGCAGTTACACAACCCTTCAGGGAAATGGCTACACCTTC
TRBJ1-1	TRBV19	.	once	CASSIGPLNTEAFF	TGTGCCAGTAGTATAGGGCCTCTGAACACTGAAGCTTTCTTT
TRBJ2-1	TRBV6-1	TRBD2	.	CASSAAWLADNNEQFF	TGTGCCAGCAGTGCGGCGTGGCTAGCGGACAACAATGAGCAGTTCTTC
TRBJ2-5	TRBV10-2	TRBD2	.	CASSGGASGRIREQYF	TGCGCCAGCAGTGGGGGGGCTAGCGGGAGGATAAGGGAGCAGTACTTC
TRBJ2-1	TRBV6-1	TRBD1	once	CASSSGTGANNEQFF	TGTGCCAGCAGTTCCGGGACAGGGGCCAATAATGAGCAGTTCTTC